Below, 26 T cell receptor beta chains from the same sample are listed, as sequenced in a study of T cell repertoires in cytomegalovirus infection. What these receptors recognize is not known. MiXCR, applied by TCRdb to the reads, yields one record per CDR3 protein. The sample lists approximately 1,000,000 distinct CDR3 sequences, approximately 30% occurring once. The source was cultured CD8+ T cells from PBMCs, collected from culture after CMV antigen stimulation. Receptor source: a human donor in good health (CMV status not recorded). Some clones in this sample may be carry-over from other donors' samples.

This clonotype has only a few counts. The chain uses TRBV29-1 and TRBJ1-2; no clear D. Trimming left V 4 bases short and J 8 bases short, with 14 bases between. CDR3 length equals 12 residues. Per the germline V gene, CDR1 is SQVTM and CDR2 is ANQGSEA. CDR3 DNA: TGCAGCGTTGTTTCGGATGCCGCCGGCTACACCTTC. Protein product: CSVVSDAAGYTF.

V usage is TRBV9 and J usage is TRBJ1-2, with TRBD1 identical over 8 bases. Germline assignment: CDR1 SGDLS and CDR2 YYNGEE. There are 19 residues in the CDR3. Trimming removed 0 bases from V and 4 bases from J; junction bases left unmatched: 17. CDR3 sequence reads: CASSVATGVAQGGIYGYTF. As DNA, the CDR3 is TGTGCCAGCAGCGTAGCTACTGGAGTGGCACAGGGGGGAATCTATGGCTACACCTTC.

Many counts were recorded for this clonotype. CDR3 DNA: TGTGCCAGCAGCTTAACGGACAGTCATCAGCCCCAGCATTTT. This sequence encodes CASSLTDSHQPQHF. The rearrangement joins TRBV7-2 to TRBJ1-5; the D gene is possibly TRBD1 (6 bases). The V end lost 2 bases, the J end lost 5 bases, and 10 bases lay between the germline ends. Germline V gives CDR1 SGHTA, CDR2 FQGNSA. The CDR3 loop spans 14 amino acids.

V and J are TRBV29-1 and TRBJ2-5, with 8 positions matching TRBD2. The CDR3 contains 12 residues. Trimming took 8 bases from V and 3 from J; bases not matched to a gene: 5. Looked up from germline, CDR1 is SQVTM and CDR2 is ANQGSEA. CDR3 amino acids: CSTPGGEETQYF. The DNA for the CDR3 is TGCAGCACACCGGGGGGGGAAGAGACCCAGTACTTC.

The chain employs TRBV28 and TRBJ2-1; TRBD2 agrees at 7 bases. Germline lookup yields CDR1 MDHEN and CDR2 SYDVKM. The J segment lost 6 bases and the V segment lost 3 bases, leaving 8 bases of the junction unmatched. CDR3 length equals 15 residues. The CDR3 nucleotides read TGTGCCAGCAGTTTCCGGACTAGTCGGGTCAATGAGCAGTTCTTC. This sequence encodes CASSFRTSRVNEQFF.

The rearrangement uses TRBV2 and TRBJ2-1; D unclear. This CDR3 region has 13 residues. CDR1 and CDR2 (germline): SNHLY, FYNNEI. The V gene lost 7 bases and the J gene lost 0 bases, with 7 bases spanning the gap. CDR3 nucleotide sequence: TGTGCCAGCATGAAGAGCTCCTACAATGAGCAGTTCTTC. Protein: CASMKSSYNEQFF.

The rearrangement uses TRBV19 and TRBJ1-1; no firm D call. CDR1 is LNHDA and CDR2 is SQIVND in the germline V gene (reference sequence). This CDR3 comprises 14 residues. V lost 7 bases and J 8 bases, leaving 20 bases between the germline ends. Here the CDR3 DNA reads TGTGCCAGTACCTGGGGTCAGCCCTTTACAGAAGCTTTCTTT. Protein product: CASTWGQPFTEAFF. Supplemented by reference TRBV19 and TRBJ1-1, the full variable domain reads DGGITQSPKYLFRKEGQNVTLSCEQNLNHDAMYWYRQDPGQGLRLIYYSQIVNDFQKGDIAEGYSVSREKKESFPLTVTSAQKNPTAFYLCASTWGQPFTEAFFGQGTRLTVV.

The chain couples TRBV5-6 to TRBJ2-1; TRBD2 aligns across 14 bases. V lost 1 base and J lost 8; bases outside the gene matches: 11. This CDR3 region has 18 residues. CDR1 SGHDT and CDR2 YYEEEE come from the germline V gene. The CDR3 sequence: CASSLMTSGGANRHEQFF. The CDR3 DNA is TGTGCCAGCAGCTTGATGACTAGCGGGGGGGCCAATCGGCATGAGCAGTTCTTC.

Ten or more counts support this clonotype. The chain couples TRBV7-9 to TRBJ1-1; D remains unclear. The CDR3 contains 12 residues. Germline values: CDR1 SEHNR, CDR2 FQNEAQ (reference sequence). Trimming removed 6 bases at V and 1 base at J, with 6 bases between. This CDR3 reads CASRVGNTEAFF. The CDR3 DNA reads TGTGCCAGCAGGGTGGGGAACACTGAAGCTTTCTTT.

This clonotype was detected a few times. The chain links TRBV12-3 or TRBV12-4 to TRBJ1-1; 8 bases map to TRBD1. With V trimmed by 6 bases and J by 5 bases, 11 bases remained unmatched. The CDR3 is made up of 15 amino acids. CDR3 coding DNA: TGTGCCAGCAGATCCCGACAGGGGATAAGGACTGAAGCTTTCTTT. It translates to CASRSRQGIRTEAFF.

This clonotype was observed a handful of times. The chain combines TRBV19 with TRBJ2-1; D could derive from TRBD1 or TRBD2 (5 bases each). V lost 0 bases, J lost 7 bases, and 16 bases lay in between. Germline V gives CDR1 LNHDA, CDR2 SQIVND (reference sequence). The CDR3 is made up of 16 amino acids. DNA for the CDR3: TGTGCCAGTAGTATAGATCGGGCTAGCTGGGGGAATGAGCAGTTCTTC. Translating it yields CASSIDRASWGNEQFF.

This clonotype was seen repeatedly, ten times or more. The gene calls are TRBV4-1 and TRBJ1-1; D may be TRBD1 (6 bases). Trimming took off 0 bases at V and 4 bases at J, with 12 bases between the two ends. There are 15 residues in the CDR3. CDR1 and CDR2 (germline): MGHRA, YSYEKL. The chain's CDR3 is CASSQERGLGTEAFF. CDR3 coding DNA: TGCGCCAGCAGCCAAGAACGGGGGCTTGGCACTGAAGCTTTCTTT.

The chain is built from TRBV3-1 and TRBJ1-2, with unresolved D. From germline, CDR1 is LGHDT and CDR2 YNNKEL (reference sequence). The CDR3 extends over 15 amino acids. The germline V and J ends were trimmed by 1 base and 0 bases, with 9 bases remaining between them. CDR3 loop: CASSQVGRANYGYTF. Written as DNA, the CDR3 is TGTGCCAGCAGCCAAGTGGGTAGAGCTAACTATGGCTACACCTTC.

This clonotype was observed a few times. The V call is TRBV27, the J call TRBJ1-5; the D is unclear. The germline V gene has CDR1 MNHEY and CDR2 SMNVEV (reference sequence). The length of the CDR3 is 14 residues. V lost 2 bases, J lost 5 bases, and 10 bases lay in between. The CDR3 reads CASSLMGGYQPQHF. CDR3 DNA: TGTGCCAGCAGTTTAATGGGAGGCTATCAGCCCCAGCATTTT.

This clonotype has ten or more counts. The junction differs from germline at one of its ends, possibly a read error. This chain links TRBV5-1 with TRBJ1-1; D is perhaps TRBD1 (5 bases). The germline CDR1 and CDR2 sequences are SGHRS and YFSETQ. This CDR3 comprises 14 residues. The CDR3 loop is CASSLPGVNTEAFF. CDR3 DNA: TGTGCCAGCAGTTTACCGGGGGTGAACACTGAAGCTTTCTTT.

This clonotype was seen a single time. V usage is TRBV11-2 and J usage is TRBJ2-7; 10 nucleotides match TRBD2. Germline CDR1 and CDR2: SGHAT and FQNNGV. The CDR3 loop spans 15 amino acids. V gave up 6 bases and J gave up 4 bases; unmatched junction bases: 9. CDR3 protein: CASRSTETSGYEQYF. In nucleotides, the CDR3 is TGTGCCAGCAGGTCTACGGAGACTAGCGGGTACGAGCAGTACTTC.

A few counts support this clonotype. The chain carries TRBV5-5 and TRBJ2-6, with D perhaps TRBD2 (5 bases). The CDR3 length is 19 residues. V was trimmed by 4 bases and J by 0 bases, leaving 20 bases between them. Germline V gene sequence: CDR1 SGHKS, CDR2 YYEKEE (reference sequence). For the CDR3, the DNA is TGTGCCAGCAGCCCGGCTGGTATTTCGGGGTTCTCTGGGGCCAACGTCCTGACTTTC. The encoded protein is CASSPAGISGFSGANVLTF.

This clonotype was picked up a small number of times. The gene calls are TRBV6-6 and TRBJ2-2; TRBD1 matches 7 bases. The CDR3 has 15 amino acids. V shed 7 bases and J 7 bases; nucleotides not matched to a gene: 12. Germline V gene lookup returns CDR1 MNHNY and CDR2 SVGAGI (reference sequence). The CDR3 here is CASIRATGVSGELFF. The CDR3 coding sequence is TGTGCCAGCATTCGAGCCACAGGGGTTAGCGGGGAGCTGTTTTTT.

CDR3 amino acids: CASSFEGGDNEQFF. The DNA for the CDR3 is TGCGCCAGCAGCTTTGAAGGCGGAGACAATGAGCAGTTCTTC. This chain uses TRBV5-1 with TRBJ2-1; D uncertain. The V gene lost 2 bases and the J gene lost 5 bases, with 11 bases spanning the gap. Germline V lookup: CDR1 SGHRS, CDR2 YFSETQ. The CDR3 contains 14 residues.

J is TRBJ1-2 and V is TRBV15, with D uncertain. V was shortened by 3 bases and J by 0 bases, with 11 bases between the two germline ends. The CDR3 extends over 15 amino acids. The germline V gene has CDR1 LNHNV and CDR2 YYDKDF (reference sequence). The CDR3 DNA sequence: TGTGCCACCAGCAGTATACCGCGAGCTAACTATGGCTACACCTTC. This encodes CATSSIPRANYGYTF.

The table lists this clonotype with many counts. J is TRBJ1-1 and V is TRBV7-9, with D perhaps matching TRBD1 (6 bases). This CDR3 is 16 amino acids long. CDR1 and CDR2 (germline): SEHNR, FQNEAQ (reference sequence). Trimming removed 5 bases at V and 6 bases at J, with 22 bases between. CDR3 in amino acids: CASSTKLARGLPEAFF. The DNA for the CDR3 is TGTGCCAGCAGCACAAAGCTTGCCAGGGGCCTTCCTGAAGCTTTCTTT.

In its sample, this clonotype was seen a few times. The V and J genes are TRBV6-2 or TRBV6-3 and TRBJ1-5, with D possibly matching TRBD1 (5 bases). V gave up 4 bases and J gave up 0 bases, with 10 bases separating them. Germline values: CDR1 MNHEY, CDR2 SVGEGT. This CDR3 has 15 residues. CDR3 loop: CASSSPGRSNQPQHF. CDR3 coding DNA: TGTGCCAGCAGTTCTCCAGGGCGTAGCAATCAGCCCCAGCATTTT.

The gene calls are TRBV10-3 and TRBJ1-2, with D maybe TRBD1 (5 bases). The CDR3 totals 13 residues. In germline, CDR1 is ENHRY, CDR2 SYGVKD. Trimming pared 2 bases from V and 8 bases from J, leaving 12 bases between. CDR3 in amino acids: CAISEGRVGGYTF. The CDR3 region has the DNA TGTGCCATCAGTGAGGGCAGGGTCGGGGGCTACACCTTC.

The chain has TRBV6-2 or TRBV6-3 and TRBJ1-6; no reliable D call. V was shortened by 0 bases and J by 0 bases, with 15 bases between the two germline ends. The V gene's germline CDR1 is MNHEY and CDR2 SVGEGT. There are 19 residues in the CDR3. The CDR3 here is CASSYSPAWSASYNSPLHF. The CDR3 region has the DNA TGTGCCAGCAGTTACTCTCCAGCTTGGAGCGCCTCCTATAATTCACCCCTCCACTTT.

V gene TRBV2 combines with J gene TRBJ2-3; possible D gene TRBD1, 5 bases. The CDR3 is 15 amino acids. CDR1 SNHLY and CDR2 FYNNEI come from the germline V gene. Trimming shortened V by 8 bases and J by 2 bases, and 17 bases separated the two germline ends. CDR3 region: CASSVNQGYTDTQYF. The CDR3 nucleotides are TGTGCCAGCTCAGTGAATCAGGGCTACACAGATACGCAGTATTTT. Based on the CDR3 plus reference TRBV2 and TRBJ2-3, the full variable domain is EPEVTQTPSHQVTQMGQEVILRCVPISNHLYFYWYRQILGQKVEFLVSFYNNEISEKSEIFDDQFSVERPDGSNFTLKIRSTKLEDSAMYFCASSVNQGYTDTQYFGPGTRLTVL.

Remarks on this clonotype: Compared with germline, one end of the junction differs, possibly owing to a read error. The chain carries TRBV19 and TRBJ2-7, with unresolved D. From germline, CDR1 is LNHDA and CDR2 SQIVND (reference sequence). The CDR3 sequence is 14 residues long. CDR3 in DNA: TGTGTCAGTAGTATTGGTGACTTTACCTACGAGCAGTACTTC. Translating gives CVSSIGDFTYEQYF.